A single sample gave rise to the 9 T cell receptor beta chains below, sequenced in a study of T cells in localized non-small cell lung cancer. Generated by immunoSEQ multiplex PCR, the TCRdb table keeps only in-frame clones and is missing some. The sample contains a few thousand clones, 49% of which appear only once. The sample here was lymph node tissue, taken before any cancer treatment. The receptors were gathered from a woman aged 18 to 49 with stage I lung adenocarcinoma.

The CDR3 reads CASSSRSDTDTQYF. The CDR3 DNA follows: TGCGCCAGCAGCTCCCGGTCCGACACAGATACGCAGTATTTT. The chain has TRBV4-1 and TRBJ2-3; D remains unclear. This CDR3 comprises 14 residues. Trimming took off 5 bases at V and 2 bases at J, with 11 bases between the two ends. Germline V gene sequence: CDR1 MGHRA, CDR2 YSYEKL.

The chain links TRBV11-3 to TRBJ2-1; no clear D. Germline values: CDR1 SGHNT, CDR2 YENEEA. The CDR3 loop spans 14 amino acids. The V and J ends lost 3 bases and 5 bases respectively, with 11 bases between them. CDR3 sequence (DNA): TGTGCCAGCAGCTTTCCCCCAGTAGACAATGAGCAGTTCTTC. Protein sequence: CASSFPPVDNEQFF.

The gene calls are TRBV30 and TRBJ1-1, with 8 bases aligning to TRBD1. V shed 2 bases, J shed 9 bases, and the junction held 17 bases outside the gene matches. Germline V gene lookup returns CDR1 GTSNPN and CDR2 SVGIG (reference sequence). CDR3 length: 16 residues. CDR3 residues: CAWSSDRGGGLRKAFF. The CDR3 nucleotides read TGTGCCTGGAGTTCCGACAGGGGAGGGGGCTTAAGGAAAGCTTTCTTT.

Worth noting for this clone: The junction does not match germline at one end; this may be a read error. V is TRBV19 and J is TRBJ2-1, with D maybe TRBD2 (5 bases). Germline V gene lookup returns CDR1 LNHDA and CDR2 SQIVND (reference sequence). The CDR3 totals 11 residues. The CDR3 nucleotides read TGTGCCTGTAGCGATTACAATGAGCAGTTCTTC. Translating gives CACSDYNEQFF.

This clone rates as medium-sized. The V and J genes are TRBV11-3 and TRBJ1-2, with D unclear. The CDR3 length is 15 residues. V lost 6 bases, J lost 0 bases, and 14 bases lay in between. CDR1 is SGHNT and CDR2 is YENEEA in the germline V gene. CDR3 residues: CASSSRAGSNYGYTF. The CDR3 DNA is TGTGCCAGCAGTTCGCGGGCAGGTTCTAACTATGGCTACACCTTC.

The genes are TRBV28 and TRBJ1-2; D is unresolved. This CDR3 contains 14 residues. The germline gives CDR1 MDHEN, CDR2 SYDVKM. V gave up 8 bases and J gave up 2 bases, with 15 bases separating them. CDR3 region: CASGRTLPNYGYTF. The CDR3 DNA is TGTGCCAGCGGAAGAACGTTGCCCAACTATGGCTACACCTTC.

The V call is TRBV6-8, the J call TRBJ2-6; D remains unclear. Per the germline V gene, CDR1 is MNHGY and CDR2 is SAAAGT. The CDR3 extends over 14 amino acids. V was cut by 10 bases and J by 0 bases, with 10 bases left in between. CDR3 loop: CATCKSSGANVLTF. CDR3 bases: TGTGCCACCTGTAAAAGCTCTGGGGCCAACGTCCTGACTTTC.

Only a few counts were recorded for this clone. This chain links TRBV28 with TRBJ1-5; D unclear. This CDR3 region has 13 residues. Trimming stripped 6 bases from V and 0 bases from J, with 6 bases between. CDR1 and CDR2 (germline): MDHEN, SYDVKM. The CDR3 spells CASRAISNQPQHF. CDR3 nucleotide sequence: TGTGCCAGCAGAGCCATTAGCAATCAGCCCCAGCATTTT. The entire variable domain, with the rest obtained from reference TRBV28 and TRBJ1-5, is as follows: DVKVTQSSRYLVKRTGEKVFLECVQDMDHENMFWYRQDPGLGLRLIYFSYDVKMKEKGDIPEGYSVSREKKERFSLILESASTNQTSMYLCASRAISNQPQHFGDGTRLSIL.

V gene TRBV29-1 combines with J gene TRBJ2-3; 8 bases are a match to TRBD2. The CDR3 consists of 14 residues. In germline, CDR1 is SQVTM, CDR2 ANQGSEA. Trimming cost V 5 bases and J 1 base; bases outside gene matches: 5. The CDR3 loop is CSVTKAGGTDTQYF. The CDR3 DNA sequence: TGCAGCGTTACTAAAGCGGGAGGCACAGATACGCAGTATTTT.